This is a list of T cell receptor beta chains from one sample in a study of blood T cell repertoires in COVID-19. Profiling relied on immunoSEQ multiplex PCR, and the TCRdb table lists in-frame clones only, not all of them. The profile covers roughly 200,000 clones, with 88% appearing a single time and around 1.7% taken by the ten largest. The sample comprised peripheral blood. The receptors were gathered from a man aged 18 to 29 with active or convalescent COVID-19. The CDR3 runs from the conserved cysteine through the conserved F or W. D genes are given only for firm matches. Clone size is not always given. Where it is, it says once, few, many or a class for expanded clones.

j_call v_call clone_size d_call cdr3_aa cdr3_nt
TRBJ1-1 TRBV7-2 - TRBD1 CASSLGGTVSNTEAFF TGTGCCAGCAGCTTAGGCGGGACAGTCTCGAACACTGAAGCTTTCTTT
TRBJ2-7 TRBV9 - - CASSVAPGAAYEQYF TGTGCCAGCAGCGTAGCCCCCGGTGCCGCCTACGAGCAGTACTTC
TRBJ2-7 TRBV11-2 - TRBD2 CASSLGAGGYEQYF TGTGCCAGCAGCTTAGGTGCGGGAGGCTACGAGCAGTACTTC
TRBJ2-5 TRBV19 - - CASSIVDSAETQYF TGTGCCAGTAGTATAGTGGATAGCGCGGAGACCCAGTACTTC
TRBJ2-3 TRBV7-3 - TRBD1 CASSSPDRGRGDTQYF TGTGCCAGCAGCTCTCCGGACAGGGGGCGCGGAGATACGCAGTATTTT
TRBJ1-5 TRBV19 - - CASEKVAGNNNQPQHF TGTGCCAGTGAGAAAGTGGCCGGGAACAACAATCAGCCCCAGCATTTT
TRBJ2-2 TRBV6-1 - TRBD1 CASSGYRDRGIGELFF TGTGCCAGCAGTGGGTACCGGGACAGGGGGATCGGGGAGCTGTTTTTT
TRBJ1-1 TRBV5-1 - TRBD1 CASSSGTGGTEAFF TGCGCCAGCAGCTCCGGGACAGGGGGCACTGAAGCTTTCTTT
TRBJ2-7 TRBV7-2 - TRBD1 CASSYRGDSYEQYF TGTGCCAGCAGCTACCGAGGGGACAGCTACGAGCAGTACTTC
TRBJ2-1 TRBV4-1 - TRBD2 CASNELGTNNEQFF TGCGCCAGCAACGAACTAGGGACTAACAATGAGCAGTTCTTC
TRBJ2-1 TRBV30 - TRBD1 CAWSADRVVNEQFF TGTGCCTGGAGTGCGGACAGGGTGGTAAATGAGCAGTTCTTC
TRBJ2-7 TRBV7-9 few - CASSWSTLSSYEQYF TGTGCCAGCAGCTGGTCCACTCTTAGCTCCTACGAGCAGTACTTC
TRBJ2-1 TRBV9 once - CASSPTGGGGAYNEQFF TGTGCCAGCAGCCCGACAGGGGGCGGGGGGGCATACAATGAGCAGTTCTTC
TRBJ2-5 TRBV11-2 - TRBD2 CASSFLGLAGQETQYF TGTGCCAGCAGCTTCCTGGGACTAGCGGGGCAAGAGACCCAGTACTTC
TRBJ1-1 TRBV12-3/TRBV12-4 - TRBD1 CASSFPGQREAFF TGTGCCAGCAGTTTCCCGGGACAGAGAGAAGCTTTCTTT
TRBJ2-1 TRBV27 - TRBD1 CASSLTGLHNEQFF TGTGCCAGCAGCCTGACAGGGCTTCACAATGAGCAGTTCTTC
TRBJ2-1 TRBV24-1 - TRBD2 CATRGETSPAWNEQFF TGTGCCACCAGGGGGGAGACTAGCCCGGCTTGGAATGAGCAGTTCTTC
TRBJ1-2 TRBV7-2 - - CASSWMGGLLVRGYTF TGTGCCAGCAGCTGGATGGGCGGGCTTCTTGTTCGGGGCTACACCTTC
TRBJ2-1 TRBV12-3/TRBV12-4 - - CASSLRDFNEQFF TGTGCCAGTTCCCTTCGGGACTTTAACGAGCAGTTCTTC
TRBJ1-1 TRBV7-9 once TRBD1 CASSLLGQVNTEAFF TGTGCCAGCAGCTTACTGGGACAGGTGAACACTGAAGCTTTCTTT
TRBJ2-3 TRBV21-1 - - CASSGLAGWTDTQYF TGTGCCAGCAGCGGACTAGCGGGATGGACAGATACGCAGTATTTT
TRBJ1-1 TRBV2 - - CASADRRNTEAFF TGTGCCAGCGCGGACAGAAGGAACACTGAAGCTTTCTTT
TRBJ1-2 TRBV7-6 - TRBD1 CASSLLQGANYGYTF TGTGCCAGCAGCTTATTACAGGGGGCCAACTATGGCTACACCTTC
TRBJ1-6 TRBV6-1 - TRBD1 CASSEAGTGNSPLHF TGTGCCAGCAGTGAAGCTGGGACAGGGAATTCACCCCTCCACTTT
TRBJ2-5 TRBV30 - - CAWGRQPQETQYF TGTGCCTGGGGGAGACAGCCCCAAGAGACCCAGTACTTC
TRBJ2-2 TRBV3-1/TRBV3-2 few - CASSLELAPDTGELFF TGTGCCAGCAGTCTCGAGCTAGCCCCGGACACCGGGGAGCTGTTTTTT
TRBJ1-6 TRBV19 - TRBD1 CASSPRQGANSPLHF TGTGCCAGTAGTCCTCGACAGGGGGCCAATTCACCCCTCCACTTT
TRBJ1-2 TRBV10-3 - TRBD1 CAISEPGQGAGGYTF TGTGCCATCAGTGAGCCGGGACAGGGGGCTGGTGGCTACACCTTC
TRBJ1-4 TRBV19 - TRBD1 CASSIVGQATNEKLFF TGTGCCAGTAGTATAGTTGGACAGGCAACTAATGAAAAACTGTTTTTT
TRBJ2-1 TRBV29-1 - - CSGRTPSIHNEQFF TGCAGCGGGCGGACTCCCTCGATCCACAATGAGCAGTTCTTC
TRBJ1-2 TRBV5-1 - - CASSLERTAYGYTF TGCGCCAGCAGCTTGGAAAGGACAGCCTATGGCTACACCTTC
TRBJ2-2 TRBV5-5 - - CASSSSLTGIGELFF TGTGCCAGCAGTTCCTCTTTGACGGGTATCGGGGAGCTGTTTTTT